This TCR beta chain originates from a study of human T cells and chemical hapten exposure. The overall study: Small differences in pooled library volume mainly drove the variation in TCR yields per sample.

Individual cDNA molecules had unique molecular identifiers attached to them by the library. TCRdb reanalysed the RACE reads using MiXCR and keeps one entry per CDR3 protein. The table records fewer than 400,000 distinct CDR3 sequences, under 8% of them present only once. Time point meaning: patch test 1, 2 weeks after DPC sensitization. This sample's treatment: therapeutic diphenylcyclopropenone sensitization with weekly scalp DPC. Remarks on this clonotype: Its antigen is unidentified.

Findings and caveats of the study: Sensitization with DPC brought no change to TCRs above 1 in 1000 in frequency.

The receptor's source is a woman younger than 30 with alopecia areata. Some clones in this sample may be carry-over from other donors' samples. Sequenced material: whole blood, taken in connection with sensitization to the hapten diphenylcyclopropenone (DPC).

CDR3 in amino acids: CASSLSSGRYTDTQYF. The CDR3 DNA reads as TGCGCCAGCAGCCTGTCTAGCGGGAGATACACAGATACGCAGTATTTT. The chain carries TRBV4-3 and TRBJ2-3; 10 nucleotides agree with TRBD2. This CDR3 comprises 16 residues. The V and J ends lost 4 bases and 2 bases, in that order; junction bases with no gene match: 6. Germline V gene lookup returns CDR1 LGHNA and CDR2 YSLEER.